This T cell receptor (beta chain) was sequenced for a study of T-cell reconstitution after alpha-beta-depleted transplantation in children. The TCRbeta library incorporated unique molecular identifiers. From the PCR reads, TCRdb called clonotypes with MiXCR, one entry per CDR3 protein. The table has 190,000 or so distinct CDR3 sequences, about 6.3% seen once. This clonotype was seen repeatedly, ten times or more. This receptor was obtained from a human donor who donated a stem cell graft to a child with Wiskott-Aldrich syndrome. The sequencing used PBMCs from the stem cell graft donor, collected from the stem cell graft.

CDR3 in DNA: TGCGCCAGCAGCCAAAGGACCCAGTTCCTCGGGGAGCTGTTTTTT. Protein product: CASSQRTQFLGELFF. The chain couples TRBV4-1 to TRBJ2-2; D ambiguous. Trimming left V 2 bases short and J 7 bases short, with 14 bases between. The CDR3 is 15 residues long. Germline V CDR1 and CDR2: MGHRA, YSYEKL.